This T cell receptor beta chain was obtained from a study of cytomegalovirus exposure and HLA in healthy donors. Germline-derived CDR1 and CDR2 are SGHTA and FQGTGA. This CDR3 has 15 amino acids. V shed 5 bases and J 4 bases; nucleotides not matched to a gene: 5. The primer mix had 60 Vbeta and 13 Jbeta primers. Authors' processing steps: In a later analysis, the count reached some 88 million unique TCR beta chains, with 9 million to 11 million shared. Clones were read by immunoSEQ multiplex PCR, and TCRdb kept only the in-frame ones, dropping some. The DNA gave D and trimming, while V, J and clone size come from that table. The data hold roughly 200,000 clones, with approximately 80% observed a single time. About this clone itself: The antigen remains undetermined.

Study-wide results and caveats: Versus the approximately 720-donor mean, an Asian-associated ancestry cluster reportedly showed fewer N-insertions in a later analysis.

The clonotype originates from a man aged 50 or older in good health and CMV-seronegative. V and J are TRBV7-3 and TRBJ2-2; 9 bases are shared with TRBD1. Material: PBMCs. CDR3 nucleotide sequence: TGTGCCAGCAGCGCCGGGACAGGGCTCACCGGGGAGCTGTTTTTT. Translated, it gives CASSAGTGLTGELFF.